These 15 T cell receptor beta chains originate from one sample sequenced in a study of glioma-infiltrating T cells. Amplification of TCR alpha and beta CDR3 regions from RNA used iRepertoire nested multiplex PCR. TCRdb reanalysed the multiplex PCR reads using MiXCR and keeps one entry per CDR3 protein. The table shows 400,000 or so distinct CDR3 sequences, with roughly two fifths occurring only once. Sequenced input: glioma tissue, nonneoplastic brain tissue, or PBMCs (not recorded which). The receptors come from a human donor with low-grade glioma or glioblastoma, undergoing nonglioma brain surgery, or in good health (not recorded which).

The CDR3 bases are TGTGCCAGTAGTCCCTCCCCGGGACTAGCTCTCTCCTACGAGCAGTACTTC. Translating gives CASSPSPGLALSYEQYF. J is TRBJ2-7 and V is TRBV19; 9 positions match TRBD2. Germline trimming cut 5 bases from V and 0 bases from J; bases unmatched to any gene: 11. The germline V gene encodes CDR1 LNHDA and CDR2 SQIVND (reference sequence). The CDR3 runs to 17 residues.

In its sample, this clonotype was seen many times. The CDR3 region has the DNA TGTGCCAGCAGCTTGAGCGGAGCCCTCACAGATACGCAGTATTTT. This encodes CASSLSGALTDTQYF. The chain employs TRBV7-3 and TRBJ2-3, with D possibly matching TRBD2 (5 bases). Trimming stripped 3 bases from V and 2 bases from J, with 12 bases between. The V gene's germline CDR1 is SGHTA and CDR2 FQGTGA. CDR3 size: 15 residues.

This clonotype has just a few counts. The chain links TRBV24-1 to TRBJ2-1; 8 bases match TRBD2. The CDR3 extends over 17 amino acids. Trimming at V came to 3 bases and at J to 2 bases, leaving 8 bases not matched to a gene. Germline CDR1 is KGHDR and CDR2 is SFDVKD. CDR3 protein: CATSDLPGGKAYNEQFF. The CDR3 DNA reads as TGTGCCACCAGTGATCTTCCGGGAGGGAAAGCCTACAATGAGCAGTTCTTC.

Many counts were recorded for this clonotype. This chain connects TRBV6-2 or TRBV6-3 to TRBJ1-1; D gene ambiguous. Per germline, CDR1 MNHEY and CDR2 SVGEGT. Trimming left V 5 bases short and J 2 bases short, with 9 bases between. This CDR3 is 13 amino acids long. CDR3 DNA sequence: TGTGCCAGCAGTACGGACGGAAACACTGAAGCTTTCTTT. Translation: CASSTDGNTEAFF.

The chain employs TRBV24-1 and TRBJ1-5; D unclear. The V end was cut by 3 bases, the J end by 7 bases, with 15 bases between. Germline lookup yields CDR1 KGHDR and CDR2 SFDVKD. The CDR3 consists of 15 residues. DNA of the CDR3: TGTGCCACCAGTGATGCCGCGGTGGAGAGGCAGCCCCAGCATTTT. It yields the protein CATSDAAVERQPQHF.

Worth noting for this clonotype: This could be a read error, since a much larger clone is one nucleotide away. The conserved final phenylalanine or tryptophan is absent from the CDR3, which likely points to a read error. The V call is TRBV7-2, the J call TRBJ2-3; D gene uncertain. Trimming left V 1 base short and J 2 bases short, with 10 bases between. The V gene's germline CDR1 is SGHTA and CDR2 FQGNSA. The CDR3 is made up of 15 amino acids. DNA of the CDR3: TGTGCCAGCAGCTTAGTGGTGCATAACACAGATACGCAGTATTGT. Protein sequence: CASSLVVHNTDTQYC.

The table lists this clonotype with many counts. The rearrangement joins TRBV20-1 to TRBJ2-3, with D possibly TRBD2 on 6 matching bases. Per the germline V gene, CDR1 is DFQATT and CDR2 is SNEGSKA (reference sequence). The CDR3 totals 13 residues. Trimming left V 5 bases short and J 4 bases short, with 13 bases between. This CDR3 reads CSAEVQRADTQYF. Written as DNA, the CDR3 is TGCAGTGCTGAAGTCCAGCGGGCAGATACGCAGTATTTT.

This chain uses TRBV15 with TRBJ1-2; D call uncertain. Germline CDR1 is LNHNV and CDR2 is YYDKDF (reference sequence). V dropped 5 bases and J dropped 9 bases, with 13 bases sitting between them. CDR3 size: 12 residues. CDR3 residues: CATSPSAGRYTF. CDR3 in DNA: TGTGCCACCAGCCCTTCCGCAGGCCGCTACACCTTC.

Details on this clonotype: Possible read error: a much larger clone is one base away. The chain combines TRBV6-2 or TRBV6-3 with TRBJ1-1; the D gene is possibly TRBD1 (5 bases). Trimming took off 8 bases at V and 0 bases at J, with 10 bases between the two ends. Germline V CDR1 and CDR2: MNHEY, SVGEGT. This CDR3 comprises 13 residues. CDR3 amino acids: CASGAQLNTEAFF. The CDR3 nucleotides read TGTGCCAGCGGGGCACAGTTGAACACTGAAGCTTTCTTT.

This clonotype has ten or more counts. V gene TRBV6-2 or TRBV6-3 combines with J gene TRBJ1-2; weak D call: TRBD1 (6 bases). The germline gives CDR1 MNHEY, CDR2 SVGEGT. The CDR3 runs to 16 residues. V lost 5 bases and J lost 1, with 17 bases in between. This chain's CDR3 is CASSTNRDILNYGYTF. DNA of the CDR3: TGTGCCAGCAGTACTAACCGGGACATCCTTAACTATGGCTACACCTTC.

This clonotype came up a few times. This chain uses TRBV6-5 with TRBJ2-7; D not certain. V lost 0 bases and J lost 2, with 11 bases in between. The CDR3 is 15 residues long. The germline gives CDR1 MNHEY, CDR2 SVGAGI. In DNA form, the CDR3 reads TGTGCCAGCAGTTACTCCCGGGCCTGGCCCTACGAGCAGTACTTC. Protein: CASSYSRAWPYEQYF.

V usage is TRBV19 and J usage is TRBJ1-5; 9 bases match TRBD1. The V and J ends lost 3 bases and 4 bases, in that order; junction bases with no gene match: 7. This CDR3 is 16 amino acids long. Germline values: CDR1 LNHDA, CDR2 SQIVND (reference sequence). The CDR3 loop reads CASSIATGGRNQPQHF. The DNA for the CDR3 is TGTGCCAGTAGTATTGCCACAGGGGGCCGGAATCAGCCCCAGCATTTT.

The rearrangement links TRBV15 to TRBJ2-4; 7 bases agree with TRBD1. Germline lookup yields CDR1 LNHNV and CDR2 YYDKDF (reference sequence). The CDR3 sequence is 14 residues long. The junction had 2 bases not matched to a gene; V was cut back by 2 bases and J by 4 bases. The chain's CDR3 is CATSRPGQKNIQYF. The CDR3 nucleotides read TGTGCCACCAGCAGACCGGGACAGAAAAACATTCAGTACTTC.

The J gene is TRBJ1-3, the V gene TRBV7-2; D gene uncertain. The V gene's germline CDR1 is SGHTA and CDR2 FQGNSA. The CDR3 sequence is 13 residues long. Trimming pared 4 bases from V and 2 bases from J, leaving 6 bases between. The DNA for the CDR3 is TGTGCCAGCAGCTCCGTTCCTGGAAACACCATATATTTT. Amino acids: CASSSVPGNTIYF.

This rearrangement joins TRBV2 to TRBJ1-1, with D maybe TRBD1 (5 bases). Germline CDR1 reads SNHLY; CDR2 reads FYNNEI. The V gene lost 0 bases and the J gene lost 4 bases, with 9 bases spanning the gap. This CDR3 is built from 14 residues. As DNA, the CDR3 is TGTGCCAGCAGTGAAGCGCGGGGGACCACTGAAGCTTTCTTT. Its protein is CASSEARGTTEAFF.